This passage covers 23 T cell receptor beta chains from one sample sequenced in a study of stem cell transplantation in POMP-related autoinflammatory disease. Repertoires were generated with immunoSEQ multiplex PCR, while TCRdb's copy carries only in-frame clones and drops some. The sample has under 9,500 clones, about 90% seen once; the top ten hold over 10%. This material consisted of CD8+ T cells from PBMCs, taken after stem cell transplantation. The receptors stem from a human patient with POMP-related autoinflammation and immune dysregulation (PRAID). Some T cells may have originated in the graft donor.

V is TRBV15 and J is TRBJ2-1; 13 bases match TRBD2. Germline values: CDR1 LNHNV, CDR2 YYDKDF (reference sequence). V shed 0 bases, J shed 10 bases, and the junction held 9 bases outside the gene matches. The CDR3 is 17 residues long. The CDR3 region is CATSRDAGLAGLGEQFF. CDR3 DNA: TGTGCCACCAGCAGAGATGCGGGACTAGCGGGACTGGGGGAGCAGTTCTTC.

The chain uses TRBV4-2 and TRBJ2-1; no clear D. Germline V gene lookup returns CDR1 LGHNA and CDR2 YNFKEQ. The V end was cut by 1 base, the J end by 12 bases, with 19 bases between. CDR3 length equals 15 residues. The CDR3 coding sequence is TGTGCCAGCAGCCAAGGGGCGATTTCTTTTGAAGGGCAGTTCTTC. Amino acids: CASSQGAISFEGQFF.

The rearrangement links TRBV7-9 to TRBJ2-4, with D unresolved. The CDR3 extends over 12 amino acids. In germline, CDR1 is SEHNR, CDR2 FQNEAQ (reference sequence). V was pared by 1 base and J by 8 bases, with 6 bases between. CDR3 amino acids: CASSLESYIQYF. CDR3 nucleotide sequence: TGTGCCAGCAGCTTAGAGAGCTACATTCAGTACTTC. Full variable domain (outside the CDR3, taken from reference TRBV7-9 and TRBJ2-4): DTGVSQNPRHKITKRGQNVTFRCDPISEHNRLYWYRQTLGQGPEFLTYFQNEAQLEKSRLLSDRFSAERPKGSFSTLEIQRTEQGDSAMYLCASSLESYIQYFGAGTRLSVL.

The CDR3 DNA sequence: TGTGCCCTCCGACTGGAGGCACCGAACACCGGGGAGCTGTTTTTT. This gives the protein CALRLEAPNTGELFF. The V gene is TRBV6-5, the J gene TRBJ2-2; possibly TRBD2 for D (5 bases). V gave up 11 bases and J gave up 0 bases, with 16 bases separating them. CDR1 and CDR2 from the germline V gene are MNHEY and SVGAGI. This CDR3 contains 15 residues.

This clone was seen just once. V is TRBV28 and J is TRBJ2-7, with TRBD2 as a possible D gene (6 bases). CDR1 is MDHEN and CDR2 is SYDVKM in the germline V gene. V was cut by 3 bases and J by 4 bases, with 13 bases left in between. The CDR3 sequence is 14 residues long. DNA of the CDR3: TGTGCCAGCAGTTTCGCGGGGAGGCCATACGAGCAGTACGTC. Its protein product is CASSFAGRPYEQYV.

The chain recombines TRBV5-1 with TRBJ2-7; D ambiguous. The ends were cut back, 6 bases at V and 2 bases at J, with 30 bases in the middle. Germline V gives CDR1 SGHRS, CDR2 YFSETQ. The CDR3 extends over 19 amino acids. In nucleotides, the CDR3 is TGCGCCAGCACCCGTCGAAGGGCCGAGGACGTGTTTGGGACCTACGAGCAGTACTTC. As protein: CASTRRRAEDVFGTYEQYF.

The chain links TRBV27 to TRBJ1-4, with 9 nucleotides matching TRBD1. With V trimmed by 2 bases and J by 8 bases, 12 bases remained unmatched. CDR3 length equals 17 residues. Germline V gene sequence: CDR1 MNHEY, CDR2 SMNVEV (reference sequence). The DNA of the CDR3 is TGTGCCAGCAGTTTAACCCCCAGGACAGGGGTGGGGGAAAAACTGTTTTTT. Its translation is CASSLTPRTGVGEKLFF. Variable domain in full (rest from reference TRBV27 and TRBJ1-4): EAQVTQNPRYLITVTGKKLTVTCSQNMNHEYMSWYRQDPGLGLRQIYYSMNVEVTDKGDVPEGYKVSRKEKRNFPLILESPSPNQTSLYFCASSLTPRTGVGEKLFFGSGTQLSVL.

The chain carries TRBV9 and TRBJ2-3; D might be TRBD1 or TRBD2, each matching 6 bases. The CDR3 runs 13 residues. CDR1 and CDR2 (germline): SGDLS, YYNGEE. V shed 3 bases and J shed 5 bases, with 10 bases lying between them. CDR3 amino acids: CASSAGAQDTQYF. CDR3 nucleotides: TGTGCCAGCAGCGCGGGGGCCCAAGATACGCAGTATTTT. Filled out from reference TRBV9 and TRBJ2-3, the complete variable domain reads DSGVTQTPKHLITATGQRVTLRCSPRSGDLSVYWYQQSLDQGLQFLIQYYNGEERAKGNILERFSAQQFPDLHSELNLSSLELGDSALYFCASSAGAQDTQYFGPGTRLTVL.

CDR3 sequence reads: CASSIRQGASGNTIYF. CDR3 bases: TGCGCCAGCAGCATAAGACAGGGGGCCTCTGGAAACACCATATATTTT. The chain couples TRBV5-1 to TRBJ1-3; 10 positions agree with TRBD1. CDR3 size: 16 residues. V lost 4 bases, J lost 0 bases, and 4 bases stayed unmatched. Germline CDR1 and CDR2: SGHRS and YFSETQ.

This clone occurred a few times. DNA for the CDR3: TGTGCCACCAGCAGAGGCACCAGGGCGCTAGAATTCTATGGCTACACCTTC. Its translation is CATSRGTRALEFYGYTF. The rearrangement links TRBV15 to TRBJ1-2, with TRBD1 as a possible D gene (5 bases). The germline V and J ends were trimmed by 1 base and 4 bases, with 19 bases remaining between them. The CDR3 covers 17 residues. Germline CDR1 LNHNV, CDR2 YYDKDF (reference sequence). Variable domain in full (rest from reference TRBV15 and TRBJ1-2): DAMVIQNPRYQVTQFGKPVTLSCSQTLNHNVMYWYQQKSSQAPKLLFHYYDKDFNNEADTPDNFQSRRPNTSFCFLDIRSPGLGDTAMYLCATSRGTRALEFYGYTFGSGTRLTVV.

The chain employs TRBV10-1 and TRBJ1-1, with D perhaps matching TRBD1 (6 bases). CDR3 size: 13 residues. Looked up from germline, CDR1 is WNHNN and CDR2 is SYGVQD (reference sequence). V was trimmed by 5 bases and J by 1 base, leaving 8 bases between them. CDR3 sequence (DNA): TGCGCCAGCAGTAAGACAGGGAACACTGAAGCTTTCTTT. Translating gives CASSKTGNTEAFF.

The chain is built from TRBV12-3 or TRBV12-4 and TRBJ2-7; D uncertain. The CDR3 length is 12 residues. The V end was cut by 0 bases, the J end by 2 bases, with 2 bases between. The DNA for the CDR3 is TGTGCCAGCAGTTTAGCGCCCTACGAGCAGTACTTC. It yields the protein CASSLAPYEQYF.

The rearrangement joins TRBV5-1 to TRBJ1-6; the match to TRBD1 covers 7 bases. The CDR3 totals 17 residues. Germline CDR1 is SGHRS and CDR2 is YFSETQ. The V gene end was trimmed by 2 bases and the J gene end by 5 bases; junction bases not matched to a gene: 10. The CDR3 nucleotides read TGCGCCAGCAGCTTCTACTCGGACAGGTTCGATAATTCACCCCTCCACTTT. It yields the protein CASSFYSDRFDNSPLHF.

The chain has TRBV5-1 and TRBJ2-5, with D possibly matching TRBD2 (5 bases). This CDR3 comprises 14 residues. The germline V gene encodes CDR1 SGHRS and CDR2 YFSETQ. The ends were cut back, 7 bases at V and 3 bases at J, with 16 bases in the middle. CDR3 protein: CASSSFGSKETQYF. The CDR3 bases are TGCGCCAGCTCCTCGTTTGGGAGTAAAGAGACCCAGTACTTC.

This clone was seen once. The CDR3 spells CASSGLAYYNEQFF. CDR3 coding DNA: TGTGCCAGCAGTGGACTGGCGTACTACAATGAGCAGTTCTTC. The rearrangement uses TRBV2 and TRBJ2-1; D unclear. Trimming cost V 4 bases and J 3 bases, with 10 bases left between them. From germline, CDR1 is SNHLY and CDR2 FYNNEI. The CDR3 is 14 residues long.

The rearrangement links TRBV11-1 to TRBJ2-1, with 7 bases lining up with TRBD1. Trimming cost V 7 bases and J 7 bases; bases outside gene matches: 13. The CDR3 has 15 amino acids. The germline gives CDR1 SGHAT, CDR2 FQDESV (reference sequence). CDR3: CASTDRQGYGNEQFF. In DNA form, the CDR3 reads TGTGCCAGCACCGATCGACAGGGATATGGGAATGAGCAGTTCTTC.

This clone was recorded once. The rearrangement joins TRBV5-5 to TRBJ2-1, with 10 positions matching TRBD1. Germline assignment: CDR1 SGHKS and CDR2 YYEKEE (reference sequence). This CDR3 has 15 amino acids. With 4 bases clipped from V and 12 bases from J, the junction kept 13 bases outside the gene matches. The CDR3 spells CASSLPGQGLLGQFF. The DNA for the CDR3 is TGTGCCAGCAGCCTACCGGGACAGGGGCTCTTAGGGCAGTTCTTC.

The chain links TRBV7-6 to TRBJ2-5; TRBD1 agrees at 11 bases. V was clipped by 5 bases and J by 3 bases; unmatched bases: 8. The CDR3 covers 16 residues. Germline loops: CDR1 SGHVS, CDR2 FNYEAQ. For the CDR3, the DNA is TGTGCCAGCAGCCCCCCGGGACAGGGGGATGAAGAGACCCAGTACTTC. Translating it yields CASSPPGQGDEETQYF.

The genes are TRBV28 and TRBJ1-2; possible D gene TRBD1, 6 bases. Trimming took 3 bases from V and 8 from J, leaving 19 bases between them. The germline CDR1 and CDR2 sequences are MDHEN and SYDVKM. There are 15 residues in the CDR3. The CDR3 loop is CASSFPAGGGQGYTF. The CDR3 DNA is TGTGCCAGCAGTTTCCCGGCGGGGGGCGGCCAGGGCTACACCTTC.

The V call is TRBV25-1, the J call TRBJ2-3; 8 bases fit TRBD2. The trim removed 4 bases at V and 13 bases at J, leaving 10 bases unmatched. The CDR3 runs 13 residues. Germline V gene data show CDR1 as MGHDK and CDR2 as SYGVNS. In DNA, the CDR3 is TGTGCCAGCAGTGCTGGGAGCGGGAGAGGCAAGTATTTT. It codes for CASSAGSGRGKYF.

The rearrangement links TRBV19 to TRBJ2-1, with 8 bases matching TRBD2. Germline loops: CDR1 LNHDA, CDR2 SQIVND (reference sequence). This CDR3 is built from 13 residues. V gave up 3 bases and J gave up 6 bases; unmatched junction bases: 1. The CDR3 spells CASSMTSANEQFF. Here the CDR3 DNA reads TGTGCCAGTAGTATGACTAGCGCCAATGAGCAGTTCTTC.

This clone occurred once. The J gene is TRBJ2-3, the V gene TRBV3-1 (or the pseudogene TRBV3-2); D possibly uses TRBD1 or TRBD2 (5 bases each). CDR3 length: 16 residues. The V end was cut by 1 base, the J end by 3 bases, with 14 bases between. CDR1 and CDR2 from the germline V gene are LGHDT and YNNKEL (reference sequence). CDR3 DNA: TGTGCCAGCAGCCAAGGGTTGGGGGACGGGACAGATACGCAGTATTTT. Its protein is CASSQGLGDGTDTQYF.

The chain recombines TRBV4-1 with TRBJ1-6; D unclear. V was pared by 0 bases and J by 8 bases, with 23 bases between. CDR1 is MGHRA and CDR2 is YSYEKL in the germline V gene. The CDR3 consists of 19 residues. The CDR3 nucleotides read TGCGCCAGCAGCCAAGATCCTGAGGAGTTTATGATTTCTGATTCACCCCTCCACTTT. Translated, it gives CASSQDPEEFMISDSPLHF.